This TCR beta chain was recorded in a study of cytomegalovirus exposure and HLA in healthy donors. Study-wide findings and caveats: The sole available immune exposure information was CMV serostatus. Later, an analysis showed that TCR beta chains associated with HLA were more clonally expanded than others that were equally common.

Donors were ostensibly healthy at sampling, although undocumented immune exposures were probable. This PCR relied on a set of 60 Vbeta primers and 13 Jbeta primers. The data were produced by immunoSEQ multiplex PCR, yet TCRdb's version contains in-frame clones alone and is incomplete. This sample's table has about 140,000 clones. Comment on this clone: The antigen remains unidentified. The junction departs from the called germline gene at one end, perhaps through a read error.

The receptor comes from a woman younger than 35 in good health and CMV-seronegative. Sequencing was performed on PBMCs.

The CDR3 DNA follows: TGTGCCAGCTCCGAGCAGGGGACGCATCAGTCCCAGCATTTT. This encodes CASSEQGTHQSQHF. J is TRBJ1-5 and V is TRBV6-1; tentative D call: TRBD1 (6 bases). Germline-derived CDR1 and CDR2 are MNHNS and SASEGT. This CDR3 spans 14 amino acids.